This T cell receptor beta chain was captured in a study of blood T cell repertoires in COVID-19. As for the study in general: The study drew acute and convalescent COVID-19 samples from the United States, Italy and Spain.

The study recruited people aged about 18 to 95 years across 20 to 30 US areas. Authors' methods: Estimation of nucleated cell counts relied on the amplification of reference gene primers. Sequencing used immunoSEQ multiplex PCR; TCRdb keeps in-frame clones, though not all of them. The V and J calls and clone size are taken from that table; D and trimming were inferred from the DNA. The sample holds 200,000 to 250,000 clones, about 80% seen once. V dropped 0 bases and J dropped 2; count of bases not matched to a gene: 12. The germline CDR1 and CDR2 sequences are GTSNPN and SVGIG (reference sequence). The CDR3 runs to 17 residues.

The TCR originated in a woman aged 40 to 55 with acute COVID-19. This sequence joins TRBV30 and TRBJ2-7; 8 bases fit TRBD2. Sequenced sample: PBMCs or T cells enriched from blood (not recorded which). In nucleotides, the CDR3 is TGTGCCTGGAGTGTAGTTCAGGGACTAGAATCCGCCTACGAGCAGTACTTC. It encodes CAWSVVQGLESAYEQYF.